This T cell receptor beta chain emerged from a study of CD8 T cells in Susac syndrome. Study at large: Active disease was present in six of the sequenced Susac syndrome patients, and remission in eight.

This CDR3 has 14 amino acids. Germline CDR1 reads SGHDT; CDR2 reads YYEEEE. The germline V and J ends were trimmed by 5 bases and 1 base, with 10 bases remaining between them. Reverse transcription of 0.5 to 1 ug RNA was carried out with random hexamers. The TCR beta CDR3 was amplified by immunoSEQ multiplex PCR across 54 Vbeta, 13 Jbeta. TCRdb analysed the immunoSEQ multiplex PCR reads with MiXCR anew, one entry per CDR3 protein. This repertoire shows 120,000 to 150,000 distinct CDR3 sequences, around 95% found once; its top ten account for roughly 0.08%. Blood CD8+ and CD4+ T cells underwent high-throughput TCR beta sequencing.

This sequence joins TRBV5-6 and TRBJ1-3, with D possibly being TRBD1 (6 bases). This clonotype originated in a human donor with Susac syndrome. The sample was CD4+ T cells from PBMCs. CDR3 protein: CASRRTDSGNTIYF. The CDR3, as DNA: TGTGCCAGCAGGCGGACAGATTCTGGAAACACCATATATTTT.